This entry lists 17 T cell receptor beta chains sequenced from one sample in a study of T cell responses to AZD1222 COVID-19 vaccine. Clones were read by immunoSEQ multiplex PCR, and TCRdb kept only the in-frame ones, dropping some. The sample consists of 75,000 to 100,000 clones, roughly nine tenths of them appearing once. The specimen was peripheral blood, collected on day 0 of AZD1222 vaccination. These receptors all stem from an adult in good health.

The chain has TRBV6-5 and TRBJ2-1; D is perhaps TRBD1 (5 bases). The CDR3 covers 15 residues. V lost 0 bases, J lost 7 bases, and 13 bases lay in between. Germline-derived CDR1 and CDR2 are MNHEY and SVGAGI. CDR3 loop: CASSYSRRGRNEQFF. The CDR3 DNA reads as TGTGCCAGCAGTTACTCCCGAAGGGGTAGAAATGAGCAGTTCTTC.

The gene calls are TRBV7-3 and TRBJ2-4; TRBD1 or TRBD2 may be the D gene (6 bases each). The CDR3 length is 16 residues. Germline CDR1 SGHTA, CDR2 FQGTGA. V dropped 5 bases and J dropped 1 base, with 15 bases sitting between them. In DNA form, the CDR3 reads TGTGCCAGCAGCCCCGGAGGGGGGCGCGCCAAAAACATTCAGTACTTC. Encoded protein: CASSPGGGRAKNIQYF.

V usage is TRBV28 and J usage is TRBJ1-2, with D maybe TRBD1 (5 bases). V lost 3 bases to trimming and J lost 8 bases, with 16 bases between them. CDR3 size: 14 residues. The germline CDR1 and CDR2 sequences are MDHEN and SYDVKM. CDR3 in amino acids: CASSFGQGLSGYTF. The CDR3 DNA follows: TGTGCCAGCAGTTTTGGCCAGGGTCTTAGCGGCTACACCTTC.

The V call is TRBV19, the J call TRBJ1-2; D unresolved. CDR1 LNHDA and CDR2 SQIVND come from the germline V gene (reference sequence). The CDR3 loop spans 17 amino acids. Trimming stripped 5 bases from V and 5 bases from J, with 24 bases between. Written as DNA, the CDR3 is TGTGCCAGTAGTCTTCGTCCCCCCGGTCCTACCACATATGGCTACACCTTC. It is translated as CASSLRPPGPTTYGYTF.

The gene calls are TRBV7-2 and TRBJ1-1, with a weak D call TRBD1 (5 bases). Germline loops: CDR1 SGHTA, CDR2 FQGNSA. Deletions cut 2 bases from V and 3 bases from J, with 13 bases between. This CDR3 has 15 residues. CDR3 residues: CASSLWGGYDTEAFF. CDR3 bases: TGTGCCAGCAGCTTATGGGGGGGGTATGACACTGAAGCTTTCTTT.

The chain has TRBV7-9 and TRBJ2-3; D not certain. Germline assignment: CDR1 SEHNR and CDR2 FQNEAQ (reference sequence). The CDR3 totals 14 residues. V gave up 5 bases and J gave up 1 base, with 10 bases separating them. CDR3 region: CASSPHGGTDTQYF. CDR3 nucleotides: TGTGCCAGCAGCCCTCATGGGGGCACAGATACGCAGTATTTT.

This clone came up a few times. The chain joins TRBV7-8 to TRBJ2-3, with 9 bases fitting TRBD2. With V trimmed by 5 bases and J by 5 bases, 5 bases remained unmatched. The length of the CDR3 is 14 residues. Germline V gene data show CDR1 as SGHVS and CDR2 as FQNEAQ. CDR3 region: CASSLSGGRDTQYF. CDR3 coding DNA: TGTGCCAGCAGCCTTAGCGGGGGAAGAGATACGCAGTATTTT.

The chain combines TRBV28 with TRBJ1-2; TRBD1 might be the D (5 bases). Germline V gene lookup returns CDR1 MDHEN and CDR2 SYDVKM. Trimming took 8 bases from V and 8 from J, leaving 18 bases between them. The CDR3 extends over 13 amino acids. CDR3 in amino acids: CASFTSGGSGYTF. CDR3 DNA sequence: TGTGCCAGCTTCACCTCTGGGGGGTCCGGCTACACCTTC.

The rearrangement links TRBV9 to TRBJ1-5, with TRBD1 identical over 8 bases. The CDR3 loop spans 15 amino acids. CDR1 is SGDLS, CDR2 YYNGEE, per germline. With V trimmed by 4 bases and J by 6 bases, 9 bases remained unmatched. For the CDR3, the DNA is TGTGCCAGCAGCCCCGGGACAGGTGGGGGTCAGCCCCAGCATTTT. Translation: CASSPGTGGGQPQHF.

The chain uses TRBV6-5 and TRBJ1-2; 7 bases map to TRBD1. The CDR3 totals 14 residues. J lost 4 bases, V lost 7 bases, and 9 bases had no gene match. Germline loops: CDR1 MNHEY, CDR2 SVGAGI. CDR3 protein: CASNKGGLAYGYTF. The CDR3 DNA sequence: TGTGCCAGCAACAAAGGGGGCCTAGCCTATGGCTACACCTTC.

This chain joins TRBV6-2 or TRBV6-3 and TRBJ2-7; 9 nucleotides agree with TRBD2. Trimming took 6 bases from V and 5 from J; bases not matched to a gene: 11. Looked up from germline, CDR1 is MNHEY and CDR2 is SVGEGT. CDR3 length equals 15 residues. CDR3 DNA: TGTGCCAGCAGCCGGCGGGAGGGAATCAGGCACGAGCAGTACTTC. Its translation: CASSRREGIRHEQYF.

This chain connects TRBV25-1 to TRBJ2-3, with TRBD2 matching over 7 bases. V lost 1 base to trimming and J lost 4 bases; unmatched junction nucleotides: 14. The CDR3 has 18 amino acids. Germline assignment: CDR1 MGHDK and CDR2 SYGVNS. CDR3 sequence (DNA): TGTGCCAGCAGTGAATTGGGGCCCGGGGGGATTTGGGCAGATACGCAGTATTTT. Its protein is CASSELGPGGIWADTQYF. Complete variable domain (other parts from reference TRBV25-1 and TRBJ2-3): EADIYQTPRYLVIGTGKKITLECSQTMGHDKMYWYQQDPGMELHLIHYSYGVNSTEKGDLSSESTVSRIRTEHFPLTLESARPSHTSQYLCASSELGPGGIWADTQYFGPGTRLTVL.

The chain combines TRBV5-1 with TRBJ2-5, with no clear D. The CDR3 is 14 residues long. V lost 3 bases to trimming and J lost 1 base, with 10 bases between them. Germline V gene data show CDR1 as SGHRS and CDR2 as YFSETQ. In DNA, the CDR3 is TGCGCCAGCAGCTCGAGACGGATCCAAGAGACCCAGTACTTC. Protein product: CASSSRRIQETQYF.

V is TRBV19 and J is TRBJ2-6; D not resolved. The CDR3 is 16 residues long. Trimming cost V 4 bases and J 0 bases, with 10 bases left between them. Per the germline V gene, CDR1 is LNHDA and CDR2 is SQIVND (reference sequence). The CDR3 protein is CASSSREFSGANVLTF. The CDR3 DNA reads as TGTGCCAGTAGTAGCAGAGAATTCTCTGGGGCCAACGTCCTGACTTTC.

The rearrangement joins TRBV6-6 to TRBJ1-3; D might be TRBD1 (5 bases). CDR1 is MNHNY and CDR2 is SVGAGI in the germline V gene (reference sequence). The CDR3 contains 16 residues. The V end was cut by 2 bases, the J end by 4 bases, with 15 bases between. The CDR3: CASSYGRRDAGNTIYF. The CDR3 DNA reads as TGTGCCAGCAGTTACGGGCGCCGGGACGCCGGAAACACCATATATTTT.

This chain links TRBV3-1 (or the pseudogene TRBV3-2) with TRBJ1-1; no clear D. CDR1 and CDR2 (germline): LGHDT, YNNKEL (reference sequence). The CDR3 extends over 14 amino acids. With 0 bases removed from V and 3 bases from J, the gap between germline ends came to 8 bases. The CDR3 reads CASSQDPEYTEAFF. The CDR3 region has the DNA TGTGCCAGCAGCCAAGATCCAGAATACACTGAAGCTTTCTTT.

The J gene is TRBJ1-3, the V gene TRBV9; D call uncertain. CDR1 SGDLS and CDR2 YYNGEE come from the germline V gene. V lost 2 bases to trimming and J lost 1 base, with 13 bases between them. The CDR3 has 16 amino acids. The CDR3 loop is CASSVELMGSGNTIYF. In nucleotides, the CDR3 is TGTGCCAGCAGCGTGGAGCTTATGGGTTCTGGAAACACCATATATTTT.